These T cell receptor beta chains were read from a single sample in a study of cytomegalovirus exposure and HLA in healthy donors. Some clones are missing from TCRdb's copy, which holds only in-frame ones; the method was immunoSEQ multiplex PCR. The table lists 170,000 or so clones, about 82% of them singletons, with 1% in the top ten. Input material: PBMCs. The source is a woman aged 45-65 years in good health and CMV-seropositive. CDR3s include the opening cysteine and the closing phenylalanine or tryptophan. The D gene is left open where the match is weak. Not all rows give a size; the values are once, few, many and, for expanded clones, a class.

clone_size j_call d_call v_call cdr3_nt cdr3_aa
NA TRBJ1-1 NA TRBV7-9 TGTGCCAGCAGCTACGGAGGGAACACTGAAGCTTTCTTT CASSYGGNTEAFF
NA TRBJ2-7 TRBD1 TRBV7-2 TGTGCCAGCAGCCCTCAGGGGGCGTACGAGCAGTACTTC CASSPQGAYEQYF
NA TRBJ2-2 TRBD2 TRBV7-9 TGTTCCAGCACCGAGACTAGCGTGTACACCGGGGAGCTGTTTTTT CSSTETSVYTGELFF
NA TRBJ2-5 TRBD2 TRBV5-1 TGCGCCAGCAGCTTGGGTATAGCGGGGGGGCCCGGGGAGACCCAGTACTTC CASSLGIAGGPGETQYF
NA TRBJ2-7 NA TRBV18 TGTGCCAGCTCCCCGGGTACAGGGTACGTCCCCTACGAGCAGTACTTC CASSPGTGYVPYEQYF
NA TRBJ2-7 TRBD1 TRBV2 TGTGCCAGCATCGAACGTCGGGACAGGACTACCTACGAGCAGTACTTC CASIERRDRTTYEQYF
NA TRBJ2-7 NA TRBV9 TGTGCCAGCAGCGGGCAGGGGTTCTACGAGCAGTACTTC CASSGQGFYEQYF
NA TRBJ2-7 NA TRBV13 TGTGCCAGCAGCTTTCGGACTGCCCCGTGGGAGCAGTACTTC CASSFRTAPWEQYF
NA TRBJ2-5 NA TRBV29-1 TGCAGCGTGCAACGGGAGACCCAGTACTTC CSVQRETQYF
once TRBJ2-1 TRBD2 TRBV5-1 TGCGCCAGCAGACGGACTAGCGGCCTAGTCAATGAGCAGTTCTTC CASRRTSGLVNEQFF
few TRBJ2-7 NA TRBV7-2 TGTGCCAGCAGCTTACTCAGGGTTGACGAGCAGTACTTC CASSLLRVDEQYF
NA TRBJ2-3 TRBD2 TRBV18 TGTGCCAGCTCACCACCGTCCACTAGCGGGGGGATCGATACGCAGTATTTT CASSPPSTSGGIDTQYF
NA TRBJ2-6 NA TRBV19 TGTGCCACCCGGGTCGGGAATTCTGGGGCCAACGTCCTGACTTTC CATRVGNSGANVLTF
NA TRBJ2-5 TRBD1 TRBV27 TGTGCCAGCAGCCACAGGGGCGCACCCCAAGAGACCCAGTACTTC CASSHRGAPQETQYF
NA TRBJ2-1 NA TRBV7-3 TGTGCCAGCAGCTTAGTTGGGGGCGCCTACAATGAGCAGTTCTTC CASSLVGGAYNEQFF
NA TRBJ2-7 NA TRBV27 TGTGCCAGCAGTTTAAAGGCGGCGGTCTCATATTCCTACGAGCAGTACTTC CASSLKAAVSYSYEQYF
NA TRBJ2-3 TRBD2 TRBV2 TGTGCCAGCAGGGGGACTAGCGGGAGAGTAGATACGCAGTATTTT CASRGTSGRVDTQYF
NA TRBJ2-3 NA TRBV7-3 TGTGCCAGCAGCTCCTGGGCGGGGGCCCACACAGATACGCAGTATTTT CASSSWAGAHTDTQYF
NA TRBJ2-3 NA TRBV9 TGTGCCAGCAGCGTAGGCCCCTCAGGAGATACGCAGTATTTT CASSVGPSGDTQYF
once TRBJ2-7 NA TRBV7-9 TGTTCCAGCAGCTTCGAAGGAGGCTACGAGCAGTACTTC CSSSFEGGYEQYF
NA TRBJ1-3 TRBD1 TRBV11-2 TGTGCCAGCAGCTTAATGGGACAGGCTAAGGGAAACACCATATATTTT CASSLMGQAKGNTIYF
NA TRBJ1-6 NA TRBV15 TGTGCCACCAGCAGAGGCCTGGGGGACACCTGGAGCTCCTATAATTCACCCCTCCACTTT CATSRGLGDTWSSYNSPLHF
NA TRBJ2-1 TRBD2 TRBV6-8 TGTGCCAGCAGTTACCTAGATAGCGGGAGGAACAATGAGCAGTTCTTC CASSYLDSGRNNEQFF
NA TRBJ2-5 NA TRBV4-3 TGCGCCAGCAGCCAAGGTCCAGGGGAGACCCAGTACTTC CASSQGPGETQYF
few TRBJ2-6 NA TRBV9 TGTGCCAGCAGCGTAGCCGTTGCGAGCTCTGGGGCCAACGTCCTGACTTTC CASSVAVASSGANVLTF
NA TRBJ2-1 NA TRBV29-1 TGCAGCGTTGGAATGGAGCGAGAGCAGTTCTTC CSVGMEREQFF
NA TRBJ1-2 NA TRBV28 TGTGCCAGCAGAAGAGGGCGGAGCTATGGCTACACCTTC CASRRGRSYGYTF
NA TRBJ2-3 TRBD2 TRBV7-3 TGTGCCAGCAGCTCCGGACTAGTCACAGATACGCAGTATTTT CASSSGLVTDTQYF
NA TRBJ1-2 NA TRBV6-5 TGTGCCAGCAGTTACTCGTACAGGGCTGACTATGGCTACACCTTC CASSYSYRADYGYTF
NA TRBJ2-5 NA TRBV9 TGTGCCAGCAGCGTCAACACAGAGACCCAGTACTTC CASSVNTETQYF
NA TRBJ2-7 TRBD1 TRBV15 TGTGCCACCAGCGGACTACCGGGACAGGGGGGCAACCCTTCCTACGAGCAGTACTTC CATSGLPGQGGNPSYEQYF
few TRBJ1-1 TRBD1 TRBV4-3 TGCGCCAGCAGCCACTCCTTGGACAGGGATGAAGCTTTCTTT CASSHSLDRDEAFF
NA TRBJ2-7 TRBD1 TRBV6-1 TGTGCCAGCAGCCGACAGGGCCCCTACGAGCAGTACTTC CASSRQGPYEQYF
NA TRBJ2-1 NA TRBV5-1 TGCGCCAGCAGCATCTGGACAGCCTCGGACAATGAGCAGTTCTTC CASSIWTASDNEQFF
NA TRBJ2-5 TRBD1 TRBV6-1 TGTGCCAGCAGTGAAACCAGGGGGCCCCAAGAGACCCAGTACTTC CASSETRGPQETQYF
NA TRBJ1-1 NA TRBV11-2 TGTGCCAGCAGCTTAGGGTCGTGGGGACTAGTGGAAACTGAAGCTTTCTTT CASSLGSWGLVETEAFF
NA TRBJ2-3 TRBD1 TRBV7-2 TGTGCCAGCAACCCGACAGGGGGCGCACCTGATACGCAGTATTTT CASNPTGGAPDTQYF
NA TRBJ1-1 TRBD1 TRBV28 TGTGCCAGCAGGCTGGGACAGCGGAACACTGAAGCTTTCTTT CASRLGQRNTEAFF
few TRBJ2-7 TRBD2 TRBV5-6 TGTGCCAGCAGCTTGCGGACTAGCGGGCCCTACGAGCAGTACTTC CASSLRTSGPYEQYF
NA TRBJ1-4 NA TRBV19 TGTGCCAGTAGTATAGTCGGTGAAAAACTGTTTTTT CASSIVGEKLFF
NA TRBJ2-1 NA TRBV14 TGTGCCAGCAGCCAAGGGCCAGGGTGGCAGTTCTTC CASSQGPGWQFF
once TRBJ2-2 TRBD1 TRBV6-4 TGTGCCAGCAGCGAAAGACAGGGGTCGGCCGGGGAGCTGTTTTTT CASSERQGSAGELFF
NA TRBJ1-3 NA TRBV30 TGTGCCTGGAGTTTCAAATCTGGAAACACCATATATTTT CAWSFKSGNTIYF
NA TRBJ1-2 NA TRBV19 TGTGCCAGTAGTATATCCGCAGGGGCCCGGAGTAACTATGGCTACACCTTC CASSISAGARSNYGYTF
NA TRBJ2-1 TRBD2 TRBV29-1 TGCAGCGTCTCTGGTTTAGGGACTAGCGGAAACAATGAGCAGTTCTTC CSVSGLGTSGNNEQFF
NA TRBJ1-1 TRBD1 TRBV2 TGTGCCAGCAGCGAAGAGACAGGGTTCGGCACTGAAGCTTTCTTT CASSEETGFGTEAFF
once TRBJ2-7 TRBD1 TRBV9 TGTGCCAGCAGCGCTAGGGGACAGGGCTCCTACGAGCAGTACTTC CASSARGQGSYEQYF
few TRBJ2-5 TRBD2 TRBV7-2 TGTGCCAGCTCAGAACGGGGGGGCCCCCAAGAGACCCAGTACTTC CASSERGGPQETQYF
NA TRBJ1-1 NA TRBV9 TGTGCCAGCACTCGGGACATGAACACTGAAGCTTTCTTT CASTRDMNTEAFF
NA TRBJ1-2 TRBD1 TRBV28 TGTGCCAGCAGCGGGACAGGGGGCAAGGGGAGGAAGAACTATGGCTACACCTTC CASSGTGGKGRKNYGYTF